What follows are 7 T cell receptor beta chains derived from one specimen sequenced in a study of CD8 T cells in ankylosing spondylitis. TCRdb reprocessed the 5' RACE reads with MiXCR, giving one entry per CDR3 protein. The sample carries some 30,000 distinct CDR3 sequences, 7.2% recorded once. Sample: blood, either unsorted or a sorted T cell fraction (not recorded which). These TCRs come from a male donor with ankylosing spondylitis or in good health (not recorded which).

This clonotype was observed many times. The CDR3 is CASINSGESVQFF. As DNA, the CDR3 is TGTGCCAGCATCAATAGCGGTGAGAGTGTGCAGTTCTTC. This chain connects TRBV12-3 or TRBV12-4 to TRBJ2-1, with D possibly TRBD2 on 6 matching bases. V gave up 7 bases and J gave up 12 bases, with 19 bases separating them. The CDR3 contains 13 residues.

This clonotype has a count of ten or more. The rearrangement uses TRBV2 and TRBJ1-2; D gene unclear. Germline V CDR1 and CDR2: SNHLY, FYNNEI. The germline V and J ends were trimmed by 3 bases and 4 bases, with 15 bases remaining between them. The CDR3 runs 15 residues. The CDR3 DNA reads TGTGCCAGCAGTGAGAGTCACGGCGTAGCCTATGGCTACACCTTC. The encoded protein is CASSESHGVAYGYTF.

This clonotype is deemed medium-sized. The chain carries TRBV20-1 and TRBJ2-2; D is unclear. Trimming shortened V by 0 bases and J by 1 base, and 9 bases separated the two germline ends. The CDR3 loop spans 15 amino acids. CDR1 is DFQATT and CDR2 is SNEGSKA in the germline V gene (reference sequence). The CDR3 DNA reads TGCAGTGCTAGAGATCAGCGTGGGAACACCGGGGAGCTGTTTTTT. Amino acids: CSARDQRGNTGELFF.

This clonotype was seen repeatedly, ten times or more. The chain employs TRBV20-1 and TRBJ2-3; 9 bases line up with TRBD2. V was pared by 2 bases and J by 1 base, with 4 bases of the junction left unmatched. The length of the CDR3 is 15 residues. The V gene's germline CDR1 is DFQATT and CDR2 SNEGSKA (reference sequence). The CDR3 region has the DNA TGCAGTGCTAGATCTACTAGCGGGCGCACAGATACGCAGTATTTT. It translates to CSARSTSGRTDTQYF.

This clonotype was seen repeatedly, ten times or more. This chain links TRBV11-2 with TRBJ2-3; 7 nucleotides match TRBD1. CDR1 is SGHAT, CDR2 FQNNGV, per germline. This CDR3 comprises 14 residues. Losses at the gene ends were 4 bases for V and 6 bases for J; bases not matched to a gene: 7. The CDR3 DNA follows: TGTGCCAGCAGCTACCGAGGGGGCATCGATACGCAGTATTTT. It codes for CASSYRGGIDTQYF.

This clonotype was picked up many times. V gene TRBV19 combines with J gene TRBJ2-7; D is possibly TRBD2 (6 bases). The germline CDR1 and CDR2 sequences are LNHDA and SQIVND (reference sequence). Trimming removed 5 bases at V and 3 bases at J, with 14 bases between. This CDR3 region has 14 residues. The CDR3 protein is CASSPTTSIYEQYF. In DNA, the CDR3 is TGTGCCAGTAGTCCGACGACTAGTATCTACGAGCAGTACTTC.

This clonotype was seen a handful of times. J is TRBJ2-3 and V is TRBV7-2; TRBD2 agrees at 8 bases. CDR3 length: 17 amino acids. The V gene's germline CDR1 is SGHTA and CDR2 FQGNSA. V was clipped by 5 bases and J by 3 bases; unmatched bases: 13. The CDR3: CASSPRVAGLVTDTQYF. The CDR3 coding sequence is TGTGCCAGCAGCCCCCGGGTAGCGGGGCTGGTAACAGATACGCAGTATTTT.